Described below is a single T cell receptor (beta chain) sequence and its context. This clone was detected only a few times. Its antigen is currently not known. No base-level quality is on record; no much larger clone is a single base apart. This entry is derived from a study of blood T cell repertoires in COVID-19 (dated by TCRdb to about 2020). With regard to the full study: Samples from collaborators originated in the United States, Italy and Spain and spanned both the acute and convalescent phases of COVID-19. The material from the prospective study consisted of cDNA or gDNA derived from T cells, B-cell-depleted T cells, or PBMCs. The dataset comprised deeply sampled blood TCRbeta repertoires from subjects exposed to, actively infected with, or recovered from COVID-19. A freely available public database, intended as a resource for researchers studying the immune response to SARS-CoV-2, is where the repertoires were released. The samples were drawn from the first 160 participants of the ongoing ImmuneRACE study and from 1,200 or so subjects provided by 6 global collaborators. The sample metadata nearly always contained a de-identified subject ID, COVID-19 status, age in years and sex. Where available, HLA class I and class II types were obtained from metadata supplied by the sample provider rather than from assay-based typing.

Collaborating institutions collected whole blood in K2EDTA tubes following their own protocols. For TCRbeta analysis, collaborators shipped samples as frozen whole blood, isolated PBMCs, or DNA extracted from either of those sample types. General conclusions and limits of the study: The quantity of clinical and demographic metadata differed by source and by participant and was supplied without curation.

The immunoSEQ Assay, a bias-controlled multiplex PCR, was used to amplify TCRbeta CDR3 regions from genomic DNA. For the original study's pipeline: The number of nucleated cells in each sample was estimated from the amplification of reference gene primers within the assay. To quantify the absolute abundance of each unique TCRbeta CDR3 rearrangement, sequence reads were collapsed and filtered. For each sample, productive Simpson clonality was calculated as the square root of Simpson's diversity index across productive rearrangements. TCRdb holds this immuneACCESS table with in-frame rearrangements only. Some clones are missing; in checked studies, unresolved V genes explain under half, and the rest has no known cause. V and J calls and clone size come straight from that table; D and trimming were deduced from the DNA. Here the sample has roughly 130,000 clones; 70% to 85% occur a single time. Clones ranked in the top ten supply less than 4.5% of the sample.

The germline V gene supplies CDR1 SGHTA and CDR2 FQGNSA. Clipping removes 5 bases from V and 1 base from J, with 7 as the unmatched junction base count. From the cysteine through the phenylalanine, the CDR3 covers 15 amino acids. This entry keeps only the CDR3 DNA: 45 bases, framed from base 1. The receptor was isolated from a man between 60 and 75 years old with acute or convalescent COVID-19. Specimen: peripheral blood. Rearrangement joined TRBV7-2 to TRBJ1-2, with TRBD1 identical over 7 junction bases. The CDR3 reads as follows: CASSPATGFNYGYTF. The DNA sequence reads TGTGCCAGCAGCCCTGCGACAGGGTTTAACTATGGCTACACCTTC.